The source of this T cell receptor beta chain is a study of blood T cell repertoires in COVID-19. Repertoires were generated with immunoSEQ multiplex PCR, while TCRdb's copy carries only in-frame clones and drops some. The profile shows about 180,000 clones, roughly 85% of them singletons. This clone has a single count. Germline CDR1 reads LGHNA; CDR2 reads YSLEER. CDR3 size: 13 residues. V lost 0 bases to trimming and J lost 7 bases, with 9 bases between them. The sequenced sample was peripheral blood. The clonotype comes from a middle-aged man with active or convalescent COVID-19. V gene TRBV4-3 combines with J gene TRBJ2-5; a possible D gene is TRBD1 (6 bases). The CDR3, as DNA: TGCGCCAGCAGCCAAGAGGGGGCAGCGACCCAGTACTTC. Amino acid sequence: CASSQEGAATQYF.